The T cell receptor beta chain under discussion was sequenced for a study of blood T cell repertoires in COVID-19. The CDR3 is 14 amino acids. The V segment lost 5 bases and the J segment 6 bases; nucleotides outside the gene matches: 6. The germline V gene encodes CDR1 LNHDA and CDR2 SQIVND (reference sequence). Authors' methods: Nucleated cell counts were estimated from reference gene primer amplification. Libraries were prepared by immunoSEQ multiplex PCR; TCRdb keeps only in-frame clonotypes and omits some of them. D and trimming come from the DNA, and the V and J calls and clone size come from that table. The sample includes more than 200,000 clones, about 89% of them seen just once. This clone was recorded only once.

The origin of this receptor is a woman aged 25-40 years who had recovered from COVID-19. V gene TRBV19 combines with J gene TRBJ1-1, with 10 bases aligning to TRBD1. The sequenced sample was PBMCs or T cells enriched from blood (not recorded which). The chain's CDR3 is CASSGGQGKAEAFF. The CDR3 nucleotides read TGTGCCAGTAGTGGGGGACAGGGGAAGGCTGAAGCTTTCTTT.